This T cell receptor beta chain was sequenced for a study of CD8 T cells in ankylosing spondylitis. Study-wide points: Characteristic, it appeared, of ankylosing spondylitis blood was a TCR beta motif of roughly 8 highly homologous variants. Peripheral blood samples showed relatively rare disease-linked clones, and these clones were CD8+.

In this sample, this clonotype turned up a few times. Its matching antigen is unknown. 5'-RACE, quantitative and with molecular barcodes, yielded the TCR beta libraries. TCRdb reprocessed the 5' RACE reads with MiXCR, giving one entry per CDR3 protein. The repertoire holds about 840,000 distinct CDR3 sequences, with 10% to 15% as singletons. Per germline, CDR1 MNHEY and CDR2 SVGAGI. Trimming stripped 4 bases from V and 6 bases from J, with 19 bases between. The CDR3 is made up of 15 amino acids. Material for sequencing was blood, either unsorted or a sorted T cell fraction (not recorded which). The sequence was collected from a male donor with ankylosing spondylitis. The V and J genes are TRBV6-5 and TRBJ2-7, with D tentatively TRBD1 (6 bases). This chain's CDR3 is CASSFQGTQGTEQYF. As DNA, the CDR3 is TGTGCCAGCAGTTTCCAGGGGACCCAAGGGACCGAGCAGTACTTC.